This TCR beta chain was retrieved from a study of T cell responses to AZD1222 COVID-19 vaccine. The V gene end was trimmed by 3 bases and the J gene end by 2 bases; junction bases not matched to a gene: 10. The V gene's germline CDR1 is KGHSH and CDR2 LQKENI. This CDR3 is 18 amino acids long. Overall study findings and caveats: Females outnumbered males among donors, who were mostly white British; clonal diversity was possibly underestimated. The study reported that nearly half of spike-specific TCRs target unmutated variant regions.

Notes on this clone: Its antigen is still unknown.

Produced via immunoSEQ multiplex PCR; TCRdb's table is partial and in-frame only. The repertoire holds about 160,000 clones, roughly 90% seen once, with more than 1.2% in the top ten. This specimen consisted of peripheral blood, obtained on day 0 of AZD1222 vaccination. The TCR comes from an adult in good health. The rearrangement links TRBV18 to TRBJ2-7, with 13 nucleotides matching TRBD2. CDR3 DNA sequence: TGTGCCAGCTCACCCCGGACTAGCGGGGGACCTATAGCCTACGAGCAGTACTTC. Protein: CASSPRTSGGPIAYEQYF.